What follows are 28 T cell receptor beta chains derived from one specimen sequenced in a study of technical replicates of blood from a handful of donors. TCRdb keeps only in-frame clones here, not all; method: immunoSEQ multiplex PCR. This sample has around 72,000 clones, with 92% found just once. Sequencing was performed on T cells isolated from PBMCs. These receptors were taken from a human donor in good health.

V gene TRBV28 combines with J gene TRBJ1-1; D gene unclear. This CDR3 has 15 amino acids. The germline V gene has CDR1 MDHEN and CDR2 SYDVKM. Trimming left V 5 bases short and J 2 bases short, with 15 bases between. The chain's CDR3 is CASSPNRLINTEAFF. Here the CDR3 DNA reads TGTGCCAGCAGTCCGAACCGACTGATAAACACTGAAGCTTTCTTT.

The genes are TRBV4-3 and TRBJ1-2; 11 bases are a match to TRBD1. With V trimmed by 0 bases and J by 5 bases, 8 bases remained unmatched. Germline-derived CDR1 and CDR2 are LGHNA and YSLEER. The CDR3 length is 17 residues. The CDR3, as DNA: TGCGCCAGCAGCCAAGACACCGGGACAGGGGGTAAATATGGCTACACCTTC. Translated, it gives CASSQDTGTGGKYGYTF.

CDR3 sequence: CASSSDREDYGYTF. In DNA form, the CDR3 reads TGTGCCAGCAGTTCAGACAGGGAAGACTATGGCTACACCTTC. This chain links TRBV6-5 with TRBJ1-2, with TRBD1 identical over 7 bases. Trimming took 4 bases from V and 3 from J; bases not matched to a gene: 5. The germline V gene has CDR1 MNHEY and CDR2 SVGAGI. The CDR3 runs to 14 residues.

This clone is a singleton in its sample. CDR3 region: CASSRTSGGHYGYTF. DNA of the CDR3: TGTGCCAGCAGCCGAACGTCAGGGGGCCACTATGGCTACACCTTC. The chain employs TRBV7-9 and TRBJ1-2; 8 bases map to TRBD1. This CDR3 is 15 amino acids long. Trimming removed 5 bases from V and 3 bases from J; junction bases left unmatched: 8. Germline CDR1 SEHNR, CDR2 FQNEAQ (reference sequence).

The chain carries TRBV25-1 and TRBJ1-1, with D hard to call. This CDR3 comprises 13 residues. Germline V gene sequence: CDR1 MGHDK, CDR2 SYGVNS. Between the trimmed V and J ends, which lost 1 base and 8 bases, there was a span of 11 bases. CDR3 in DNA: TGTGCCAGCAGTGAATCCGCGGTTTTAGAAGCTTTCTTT. Amino acid sequence: CASSESAVLEAFF.

The gene calls are TRBV6-5 and TRBJ1-1; tentative D call: TRBD1 (5 bases). CDR1 MNHEY and CDR2 SVGAGI come from the germline V gene. Trimming took 5 bases from V and 7 from J, leaving 8 bases between them. This CDR3 has 11 amino acids. CDR3 protein: CASSRGDEAFF. Here the CDR3 DNA reads TGTGCCAGCAGTAGGGGCGATGAAGCTTTCTTT.

This clone was seen more than once but under ten times. The CDR3 loop reads CASRLAGANTGELFF. CDR3 DNA sequence: TGTGCCAGTAGATTAGCGGGAGCGAACACCGGGGAGCTGTTTTTT. The rearrangement uses TRBV19 and TRBJ2-2, with 9 bases matching TRBD2. The trim removed 6 bases at V and 0 bases at J, leaving 2 bases unmatched. The V gene's germline CDR1 is LNHDA and CDR2 SQIVND (reference sequence). There are 15 residues in the CDR3. The full variable domain, rest sourced from reference TRBV19 and TRBJ2-2, is DGGITQSPKYLFRKEGQNVTLSCEQNLNHDAMYWYRQDPGQGLRLIYYSQIVNDFQKGDIAEGYSVSREKKESFPLTVTSAQKNPTAFYLCASRLAGANTGELFFGEGSRLTVL.

V is TRBV18 and J is TRBJ2-1; 8 nucleotides match TRBD2. The CDR3 spans 15 residues. The germline CDR1 and CDR2 sequences are KGHSH and LQKENI. V lost 0 bases, J lost 8 bases, and 6 bases stayed unmatched. CDR3 bases: TGTGCCAGCTCACCACCCGGTCGGGAGGGGGATGAGCAGTTCTTC. It specifies CASSPPGREGDEQFF.

The gene calls are TRBV19 and TRBJ1-2; D is perhaps TRBD1 (5 bases). Trimming left V 4 bases short and J 8 bases short, with 14 bases between. In germline, CDR1 is LNHDA, CDR2 SQIVND (reference sequence). This CDR3 is 13 amino acids long. CDR3 bases: TGTGCCAGTAGTAGTCAGGGCTCAGGAGGCTACACCTTC. It translates to CASSSQGSGGYTF.

The rearrangement uses TRBV27 and TRBJ2-5; 11 bases are a match to TRBD2. Per germline, CDR1 MNHEY and CDR2 SMNVEV (reference sequence). CDR3 length equals 17 residues. V dropped 4 bases and J dropped 4; count of bases not matched to a gene: 11. This CDR3 reads CASSSTTSGISGETQYF. DNA of the CDR3: TGTGCCAGCAGTTCCACGACTAGCGGGATTTCTGGAGAGACCCAGTACTTC.

The chain recombines TRBV4-1 with TRBJ1-1; D is undetermined. The germline gives CDR1 MGHRA, CDR2 YSYEKL. This CDR3 has 14 amino acids. The germline V and J ends were trimmed by 1 base and 2 bases, with 8 bases remaining between them. The CDR3: CASSQAGTNTEAFF. Written as DNA, the CDR3 is TGCGCCAGCAGCCAAGCGGGAACAAACACTGAAGCTTTCTTT.

This clone was found once. V and J are TRBV19 and TRBJ2-3; 9 nucleotides agree with TRBD1. The J segment lost 5 bases and the V segment lost 5 bases, leaving 8 bases of the junction unmatched. Germline V lookup: CDR1 LNHDA, CDR2 SQIVND (reference sequence). The CDR3 covers 15 residues. The CDR3 nucleotides are TGTGCCAGTAGTGCACAGGGGGCTAAATTAGATACGCAGTATTTT. It yields the protein CASSAQGAKLDTQYF.

This clone has more than one count but fewer than ten. The chain recombines TRBV30 with TRBJ1-2; weak D call: TRBD1 (5 bases). CDR3 length equals 11 residues. The V end was cut by 2 bases, the J end by 7 bases, with 8 bases between. The germline V gene encodes CDR1 GTSNPN and CDR2 SVGIG (reference sequence). The CDR3 here is CAWSSGSGYTF. The DNA of the CDR3 is TGTGCCTGGAGTTCAGGGTCTGGCTACACCTTC.

The chain uses TRBV7-9 and TRBJ2-3; D is ambiguous. V lost 6 bases and J 1 base, leaving 11 bases between the germline ends. The CDR3 extends over 14 amino acids. Germline lookup yields CDR1 SEHNR and CDR2 FQNEAQ (reference sequence). In nucleotides, the CDR3 is TGTGCCAGCAGTTTCCCACTGGGCACAGATACGCAGTATTTT. It encodes CASSFPLGTDTQYF.

This clone came up once. This chain links TRBV5-4 with TRBJ1-5; D is ambiguous. Germline values: CDR1 SGHNT, CDR2 YYREEE (reference sequence). With 4 bases removed from V and 6 bases from J, the gap between germline ends came to 11 bases. The CDR3 consists of 13 residues. Here the CDR3 reads CASSPDFSQPQHF. CDR3 nucleotide sequence: TGTGCCAGCAGCCCCGATTTTAGTCAGCCCCAGCATTTT.

The J gene is TRBJ2-4, the V gene TRBV19; 7 bases are a match to TRBD2. The CDR3 is 16 amino acids. Germline CDR1 and CDR2: LNHDA and SQIVND (reference sequence). The trim removed 7 bases at V and 0 bases at J, leaving 9 bases unmatched. The chain's CDR3 is CASTLGGYLAKNIQYF. For the CDR3, the DNA is TGTGCCAGTACCCTCGGGGGGTACTTAGCCAAAAACATTCAGTACTTC.

For the CDR3, the DNA is TGTGCCAGCAGTTACGGCAGACTATACGAGCAGTACTTC. Translation gives CASSYGRLYEQYF. The V call is TRBV27, the J call TRBJ2-7, with D possibly being TRBD2 (5 bases). CDR1 and CDR2 from the germline V gene are MNHEY and SMNVEV (reference sequence). The CDR3 runs 13 residues. V dropped 4 bases and J dropped 4 bases, with 11 bases sitting between them.

The chain recombines TRBV6-1 with TRBJ1-1; D is undetermined. Per the germline V gene, CDR1 is MNHNS and CDR2 is SASEGT. The CDR3 totals 10 residues. V lost 4 bases, J lost 7 bases, and 4 bases lay in between. The CDR3 DNA is TGTGCCAGCAGTGGCTATGAAGCTTTCTTT. This sequence encodes CASSGYEAFF.

The CDR3 nucleotides read TGTGCCAGCAGCCCAACCGGGACATCTGGAAACACCATATATTTT. This gives the protein CASSPTGTSGNTIYF. The chain uses TRBV7-9 and TRBJ1-3; TRBD1 is a possible D gene (6 bases). The CDR3 is 15 amino acids. CDR1 and CDR2 from the germline V gene are SEHNR and FQNEAQ (reference sequence). Trimming took off 5 bases at V and 1 base at J, with 12 bases between the two ends.

This sequence joins TRBV9 and TRBJ1-3, with 9 bases that match TRBD1. The CDR3 sequence is 14 residues long. Germline V gene lookup returns CDR1 SGDLS and CDR2 YYNGEE. V gave up 3 bases and J gave up 4 bases; unmatched junction bases: 2. In DNA form, the CDR3 reads TGTGCCAGCAGCGCGGGACAGGGAGGAAACACCATATATTTT. Translated, it gives CASSAGQGGNTIYF.

This chain connects TRBV4-3 to TRBJ2-7; D perhaps matches TRBD2 (5 bases). The germline V gene has CDR1 LGHNA and CDR2 YSLEER. This CDR3 region has 16 residues. V shed 0 bases and J shed 0 bases, with 12 bases lying between them. The CDR3 DNA follows: TGCGCCAGCAGCCAAGATCTACGGGGAATCTCCTACGAGCAGTACTTC. Its protein product is CASSQDLRGISYEQYF.

The chain combines TRBV5-4 with TRBJ1-2; 7 bases line up with TRBD1. The CDR3 is 15 amino acids. Trimming took 0 bases from V and 5 from J; bases not matched to a gene: 7. Germline V gene data show CDR1 as SGHNT and CDR2 as YYREEE (reference sequence). The CDR3 loop is CASSLEGALLYGYTF. The DNA of the CDR3 is TGTGCCAGCAGCTTGGAGGGGGCCCTACTTTATGGCTACACCTTC. Full variable domain (remainder filled in from reference TRBV5-4 and TRBJ1-2): ETGVTQSPTHLIKTRGQQVTLRCSSQSGHNTVSWYQQALGQGPQFIFQYYREEENGRGNFPPRFSGLQFPNYSSELNVNALELDDSALYLCASSLEGALLYGYTFGSGTRLTVV.

The V and J genes are TRBV6-5 and TRBJ2-2; 7 bases map to TRBD2. The germline gives CDR1 MNHEY, CDR2 SVGAGI. V lost 1 base to trimming and J lost 7 bases; unmatched junction nucleotides: 3. The CDR3 loop spans 14 amino acids. The CDR3 DNA sequence: TGTGCCAGCAGTTACTTGGGGGGGGACGGGGAGCTGTTTTTT. Amino acids: CASSYLGGDGELFF.

The V call is TRBV28, the J call TRBJ2-1; 8 bases fit TRBD2. Losses at the gene ends were 5 bases for V and 9 bases for J; bases not matched to a gene: 6. From germline, CDR1 is MDHEN and CDR2 SYDVKM. The CDR3 length is 13 residues. This CDR3 reads CASSEAGDGEQFF. The CDR3, as DNA: TGTGCCAGCAGTGAAGCGGGAGATGGTGAGCAGTTCTTC.

This chain joins TRBV28 and TRBJ2-7, with D maybe TRBD2 (5 bases). V was trimmed by 2 bases and J by 3 bases, leaving 11 bases between them. The CDR3 consists of 14 residues. The germline V gene has CDR1 MDHEN and CDR2 SYDVKM. The CDR3 DNA follows: TGTGCCAGCAGTTTAGTGGGAGAGGGCTACGAGCAGTACTTC. Residues: CASSLVGEGYEQYF.

The chain is built from TRBV19 and TRBJ2-1, with no clear D. Per germline, CDR1 LNHDA and CDR2 SQIVND (reference sequence). Trimming cost V 6 bases and J 0 bases, with 9 bases left between them. This CDR3 spans 14 amino acids. The CDR3 here is CASSLVASYNEQFF. DNA for the CDR3: TGTGCCAGTAGCCTAGTGGCCTCCTACAATGAGCAGTTCTTC.

The V call is TRBV4-1, the J call TRBJ1-1, with TRBD1 matching 7 bases. CDR3 length: 15 residues. The V segment lost 0 bases and the J segment 5 bases; nucleotides outside the gene matches: 6. Germline V gene data show CDR1 as MGHRA and CDR2 as YSYEKL. CDR3 region: CASSQERGPGTEAFF. CDR3 bases: TGCGCCAGCAGCCAAGAAAGGGGGCCGGGAACTGAAGCTTTCTTT.

The CDR3 sequence is CASSPRQVYGYTF. The CDR3 coding sequence is TGTGCCAGCTCACCCCGGCAGGTCTATGGCTACACCTTC. The chain has TRBV18 and TRBJ1-2; no clear D. The ends were cut back, 3 bases at V and 4 bases at J, with 9 bases in the middle. The CDR3 contains 13 residues. CDR1 KGHSH and CDR2 LQKENI come from the germline V gene.